What follows is one T cell receptor beta chain and its context. Its antigen specificity is not known. Base qualities are missing; no much larger clone stands one base away. V was cut back by 3 bases and J by 8 bases, leaving a gap of 7 bases between them. The germline V gene yields MDHEN for CDR1 and SYDVKM for CDR2. From cysteine to phenylalanine, the CDR3 is 11 amino acids long. The CDR3 DNA has 33 bases and is translated from base 1. Libraries were constructed by the immunoSEQ multiplex PCR assay. For the multiplex PCR, a mixture combining 60 forward primers for TCR Vbeta segments and 13 reverse primers for TCR Jbeta segments was used. The CDR3 region of rearranged TCR beta genes was amplified from genomic DNA with a multiplex PCR assay. On the Illumina HiSeq System, the amplified TCR beta libraries were sequenced as 87-base-pair reads. In the authors' own workflow: A later analysis tallied roughly 76 million unique TCR beta chains across the 666 repertoires, and roughly 11 million of those chains were shared by two or more donors. Raw reads were error-corrected and collapsed into unique sequences by a nearest-neighbor algorithm in which closely related sequences were merged to remove PCR and sequencing errors. V, D and J gene segments were assigned by aligning CDR3 sequences to IMGT reference sequences. Each retained sequence needed at least a six-nucleotide match to both a V gene segment and a J gene segment. Rearrangements were classified as productive when the CDR3 lacked stop codons and remained in frame with V and J, and all other rearrangements were classified as non-productive. CDR3 was defined according to IMGT convention as the region running from the second conserved V-encoded cysteine to the conserved J-encoded phenylalanine. The earlier analysis of 500 to 600 of the donors excluded sequences that lacked an unambiguous match to a single V gene segment. An earlier analysis of about 600 of the donors called V segments functional above 56.7% productive rearrangements and segregating when the between-donor standard deviation exceeded 5%. A statistical classification framework was built to diagnose cytomegalovirus status from the catalog of TCR beta chain sequences. A later analysis assigned V and J genes by comparing TCR nucleotide sequences with IMGT/GENE-DB human TR gene sequences. A later analysis assigned CDR3 sequences and most-parsimonious VDJ recombination scenarios with the TCRdist pipeline. In a later analysis, every TCR beta chain was defined by the combination of its CDR3 amino acid sequence and its V-gene family, and reads without a unique V-gene family were dropped. A later analysis removed 550 to 700 highly shared, low-generation-probability nucleotide sequences to deal with suspected cross-contamination and a sequencing artifact. In a later analysis, a clonal expansion index was calculated for each public chain from normalized within-repertoire ranks of inferred template counts. Generation probabilities in a later analysis came from a VDJ recombination model fitted to out-of-frame rearrangements, and those results were checked against IGoR. Hypergeometric tests were used in a later analysis to score TCR-TCR, TCR-HLA and TCR-CMV co-occurrence, with a repertoire-size bias correction applied to the TCR pairs. False discovery rates were estimated in a later analysis by permuting HLA or CMV assignments 20 times. In a later analysis, co-occurring TCRs were grouped using DBSCAN, and TCRdist sequence similarity was added for clustering within HLA-allele-positive subsets. Co-occurrence clustering excluded repertoires with fewer than 30,000 or more than 120,000 public chains, plus five with anomalous nucleotide sharing. TCRdb stores this immuneACCESS table with in-frame sequences only. Part of the clones is absent; in the studies checked, under half of the shortfall reflects unresolved V genes, and no reason is known for the rest. The V and J calls and clone size come from that table; D and trimming were worked out from the DNA. Present in this sample are around 64,000 clones, roughly two thirds of which were seen just once. The top ten constitute 3% of the sample.

The record originates from a study of cytomegalovirus exposure and HLA in healthy donors (TCRdb year 2017). For the study in its entirety: An earlier analysis of 587 of the donors reported roughly 300 Gb of sequence data and around 120 million unique TCR beta sequences obtained from about 200 million T cells. Approximately 310 gigabases of sequencing data and around 85 million unique TCR sequences made up an early release that covered some 640 HLA-typed donors. Of the roughly 420 genotyped donors, 81% were placed in the genetic ancestry cluster associated with self-reported Caucasian donors. The study aimed to test whether cataloging public T cell receptors could reveal signatures of past pathogen exposure. Using immunosequencing, the study profiled T cell repertoires from about 650 subjects and related those repertoires to cytomegalovirus serostatus. Besides the first cohort of roughly 640 subjects, a separate validation cohort made up of roughly 120 different subjects was used. To predict cytomegalovirus infection status, the study combined high-throughput TCR immunosequencing, statistical association of individual TCRs with disease status, and machine learning. In a later analysis, previously published TCR beta repertoires from hundreds of donors were re-analyzed and high-resolution HLA genotyping was added so that TCR occurrence patterns could be studied. Rather than drawing on any new phenotypic data, the later analysis identified candidate immune exposures from TCR beta sequences and the way those sequences occurred across donors. In an earlier analysis of roughly 540 of the donors, high-throughput TCR beta sequencing was used to judge whether each TCR beta V gene segment behaved as functional or pseudogenic. Alongside the repertoire data, information on donor age, sex, ethnicity and CMV serostatus was compiled. In a later genetic analysis, genome-wide SNP genotypes for about three fifths of the roughly 670 donors were used, and that subset was treated as a discovery cohort. Every repertoire in the discovery cohort had been generated on one and the same sequencing platform. Both class I and class II loci were covered by HLA typing, at four-digit resolution. The number of typed donors differed by locus: about 629-630 for A, B, C, DRB1 and DQB1; 522 for DQA1; around 610 for DPA1; and around 470 for DPB1. Roughly 5 DR-DQ haplotypes were handled as single units for association and clustering because linkage in the cohort was strong. On average, around 230,000 unique TCR beta nucleotide sequences were sequenced per donor among about 400 genotyped donors of the cohort, with around 19% of those sequences being non-productive. Findings and caveats that apply to the study as a whole: Some IMGT-functional V segments, including TRBV6-2 and TRBV6-3, could not be told apart with the 87-base-pair reads, so those segments were excluded. The authors suggested that the approach could potentially be generalized to other disease states and immunological phenotypes. The earlier analysis of 587 of the donors excluded 15 to 20 rarely observed V segments, including chromosome 9 orphons, because counts were too low. In a later genetic analysis, a missense DCLRE1C variant was associated with V-gene and J-gene trimming of TCR beta chains, and the association was replicated in an independent cohort. Across donors, most TCR sequences were observed very rarely, whereas some public TCRs were present in many individuals. According to a later analysis, parvovirus B19, influenza, CMV and Epstein-Barr virus appeared linked to several top co-occurrence clusters. A later genetic analysis reported fewer N-insertions in productive TCRs among donors in an Asian-associated ancestry cluster than the roughly 700-donor mean. Correlated functional status among segregating V segments might reflect linkage disequilibrium, but an unknown experimental factor could not be ruled out. In a later analysis, HLA-associated TCR beta chains were found to be more clonally expanded and to have lower generation probabilities than equally common non-associated chains. Only TCR beta chains were sequenced in this cohort, and the absence of alpha or paired-chain data limited detectable features. In a later analysis, most CMV-associated TCR beta chains were found to appear HLA-restricted, with HLA associations seemingly driven largely by CMV exposure. A further reported finding was that TCR beta sequences accurately predicted the HLA-A and HLA-B alleles for most subjects in the first cohort. When HLA alleles, especially DR and DQ, strongly co-occurred, TCR associations were difficult to assign to individual alleles. Immune exposure information for the cohort was limited to CMV serostatus. A few of the identified cytomegalovirus-associated TCR beta chains were confirmed in vitro to be specific for cytomegalovirus antigens. A group of highly shared sequence variants was considered likely to be a technical artifact of the sequencing pipeline. Roughly uniform sequencing depth across donors was assumed in presence/absence analyses, although this assumption may not hold. A later analysis found that TCR association rates varied across HLA loci, with DRB1 alleles showing the most associated TCRs and HLA-C alleles the fewest. In an earlier analysis of some 540 of the donors, most TCR beta V segments appeared in productive rearrangements about 90% or about 30% of the time, broadly matching IMGT annotations. The classifier was reported to diagnose cytomegalovirus status with high specificity and sensitivity in both the original cohort and the validation cohort. In a later analysis, around 15,000 TCR beta sequences were associated with specific HLA alleles at a false discovery rate of 0.05. A total of 150 to 200 TCR beta chains were listed by the study as associated with cytomegalovirus. Because HLA typing was missing for some donors at each locus, association tests included only the typed subset.

In total, over 600 healthy bone marrow donors made up the cohort. All cohort members were sampled while nominally healthy, although unrecorded immune exposures were likely present. The donor tested CMV seronegative and was one of the 352 seronegative cohort members. Every donor gave a peripheral blood sample, and the peripheral blood mononuclear cells from that sample were used for TCR beta sequencing. The Qiagen DNeasy Blood Extraction Kit was used to extract genomic DNA from the blood cell samples. Sequencing input: PBMCs. This TCR was sampled from a woman in her forties or fifties in good health and CMV-seronegative. The chain is encoded by TRBV28 joined to TRBJ1-1; a confident D gene designation cannot be given. The nucleotide sequence is TGTGCCAGCAGTTTTTATATCGAAGCTTTCTTT. The resulting protein is CASSFYIEAFF.